The rows below give T cell receptor beta chains drawn from one sample of a study of cytomegalovirus exposure and HLA in healthy donors. The assay was immunoSEQ multiplex PCR, and TCRdb's table has in-frame clones only and misses some. The profile shows hundreds of thousands of clones, roughly 90% of them singletons. Material for sequencing was PBMCs. Source of these receptors: a woman between 18 and 30 years old in good health and CMV-seronegative. Each CDR3 is given with its conserved first and last residue. The order of the fields is D gene, CDR3 length, V gene, J gene, clone size, CDR3 DNA, CDR3 protein. D genes are given only for firm matches. Only some rows state a clone size, as once, few, many or a class for expanded clones.

>TRBD1|14|TRBV6-5|TRBJ1-2|.
TGTGCCAGCAGCCGACAGGGAACTAACTATGGCTACACCTTC
CASSRQGTNYGYTF
>.|16|TRBV4-2|TRBJ1-2|.
TGTGCCAGCAGCCAAGAGGGGGAGGTTGGATCATATGGCTACACCTTC
CASSQEGEVGSYGYTF
>TRBD1|15|TRBV19|TRBJ1-2|.
TGTGCCAGTAGTATAGGGGACAGCTTTAACTATGGCTGCACCTTC
CASSIGDSFNYGCTF
>.|16|TRBV9|TRBJ1-4|.
TGTGCCAGCAGCGTAGATCAGGGGCGGCCGGATGAAAAACTGTTTTTT
CASSVDQGRPDEKLFF
>.|14|TRBV5-1|TRBJ2-5|.
TGCGCCAGCCGCCCTGACGGTACGGGGGAGACCCAGTACTTC
CASRPDGTGETQYF
>TRBD1|14|TRBV18|TRBJ1-2|.
TGTGCCAGCTCACCAGGGACAGGGAACGATGGCTACACCTTC
CASSPGTGNDGYTF
>TRBD2|14|TRBV9|TRBJ2-5|once
TGTGCCAGCAGCAGCACTAGCGGGGAGGAGACCCAGTACTTC
CASSSTSGEETQYF
>TRBD2|16|TRBV7-3|TRBJ2-2|.
TGTGCCAGCAGCTTAGGGAGCGGGGCGAACACCGGGGAGCTGTTTTTT
CASSLGSGANTGELFF
>.|16|TRBV4-1|TRBJ1-5|.
TGCGCCAGCAGCCCCTATTTCGATCGGAGCAATCAGCCCCAGCATTTT
CASSPYFDRSNQPQHF
>.|13|TRBV28|TRBJ2-7|.
TGTGCCATCATGACAGGGAGGACCTACGAGCAGTACTTC
CAIMTGRTYEQYF
>.|13|TRBV5-1|TRBJ2-3|.
TGCGCCAGCAGCCCGACGAGGGTAGATACGCAGTATTTT
CASSPTRVDTQYF
>TRBD2|17|TRBV30|TRBJ2-7|.
TGTGCCTGGAGCCCAGGACTAGCGGGGGGCCTCTCCTACGAGCAGTACTTC
CAWSPGLAGGLSYEQYF
>.|16|TRBV28|TRBJ1-3|.
TGTGCCAGCAGTGGAGAGGACAGCCTCTCTGGAAACACCATATATTTT
CASSGEDSLSGNTIYF
>.|11|TRBV2|TRBJ1-4|.
TGTGCCAGCAGGACAATCGAAAAACTGTTTTTT
CASRTIEKLFF
>TRBD2|15|TRBV7-7|TRBJ2-5|.
TGTGCTAGCAGCTTACAAGCGGGGGTCCAAGAGACCCAGTACTTC
CASSLQAGVQETQYF
>.|14|TRBV5-1|TRBJ2-7|.
TGCGCCAGCAGCTCGCCGGACCGGGGGTTGTGGCAGTACTTC
CASSSPDRGLWQYF
>TRBD2|15|TRBV6-5|TRBJ2-1|few
TGTGCCAGCAGCCAAGGGACTAGCGGAAACAATGAGCAGTTCTTC
CASSQGTSGNNEQFF